This T cell receptor beta chain was documented in a study of response to subunit inactivated influenza vaccine. MiXCR, run by TCRdb on the RT-PCR reads, gives a single entry per CDR3 protein. The table includes a few hundred thousand distinct CDR3 sequences, 9.5% to 12% detected once. CDR1 and CDR2 from the germline V gene are KGHSH and LQKENI. The CDR3 length is 14 residues. Trimming took 3 bases from V and 7 from J; bases not matched to a gene: 8. In its sample, this clonotype was seen a few times. The sample here was PBMCs from blood, taken about 40 days after vaccination. The source of this sequence is a man aged 50 to 60 who received an inactivated influenza vaccine. The gene calls are TRBV18 and TRBJ2-7; TRBD1 matches at 8 bases. CDR3 nucleotides: TGTGCCAGCTCACCCCGGGACAGGACCAAAGAGCAGTACTTC. Residues: CASSPRDRTKEQYF.